The entry below gives a single T cell receptor beta chain sequence along with its context. This sample is part of a study of blood T cell repertoires in COVID-19. Study summary: Material from acute and convalescent COVID-19 was sourced from the United States, Italy and Spain. In each case, the material was cDNA or gDNA derived from T cells, B-cell-depleted T cells, or PBMCs.

Source study methods: Estimation of nucleated cell counts was performed using reference gene primer amplification. Clones were sequenced by immunoSEQ multiplex PCR, and TCRdb holds only the in-frame ones, with some missing. Clonal size and the V and J genes are those of that table, whereas D and trimming came from the DNA. The sample records about 260,000 clones, 88% being singletons. CDR3 length: 15 amino acids. Trimming took off 2 bases at V and 2 bases at J, with 10 bases between the two ends. Germline CDR1 and CDR2: MNHEY and SMNVEV (reference sequence). This TCR was recovered from a man in his 60s who had recovered from COVID-19. Sequencing used peripheral blood. V usage is TRBV27 and J usage is TRBJ2-1; TRBD1 is a possible D gene (5 bases). In DNA, the CDR3 is TGTGCCAGCAGTTTAAGCAGGGTAACCTACAATGAGCAGTTCTTC. It codes for CASSLSRVTYNEQFF.